The 23 T cell receptor beta chains given below trace back to one sample, sequenced in a study of cytomegalovirus exposure and HLA in healthy donors. The PCR made use of 60 Vbeta and 13 Jbeta primers. The data were produced by immunoSEQ multiplex PCR, yet TCRdb's version contains in-frame clones alone and is incomplete. Here the sample spans about 140,000 clones, about 84% being singletons. Sequenced sample: PBMCs. These TCRs come from a woman between 18 and 30 years old in good health and CMV-seropositive.

This sequence joins TRBV29-1 and TRBJ1-2, with D maybe TRBD1 (5 bases). The germline V gene has CDR1 SQVTM and CDR2 ANQGSEA. V was shortened by 5 bases and J by 2 bases, with 12 bases between the two germline ends. The CDR3 loop spans 13 amino acids. CDR3 DNA sequence: TGCAGCGTTCTCCAGGGAGGGAACTATGGCTACACCTTC. Translation gives CSVLQGGNYGYTF. Combining the CDR3 with reference TRBV29-1 and TRBJ1-2 gives the whole variable domain SAVISQKPSRDICQRGTSLTIQCQVDSQVTMMFWYRQQPGQSLTLIATANQGSEATYESGFVIDKFPISRPNLTFSTLTVSNMSPEDSSIYLCSVLQGGNYGYTFGSGTRLTVV.

V is TRBV15 and J is TRBJ2-4; perhaps TRBD1 as D (6 bases). This CDR3 is 17 amino acids long. Per the germline V gene, CDR1 is LNHNV and CDR2 is YYDKDF (reference sequence). The ends were cut back, 1 base at V and 2 bases at J, with 15 bases in the middle. The CDR3 DNA reads as TGTGCCACCAGCAGAGGGCGGGCAGGACAGACCAAAAACATTCAGTACTTC. Its protein product is CATSRGRAGQTKNIQYF. The variable domain in full, with the rest retrieved from reference TRBV15 and TRBJ2-4, is DAMVIQNPRYQVTQFGKPVTLSCSQTLNHNVMYWYQQKSSQAPKLLFHYYDKDFNNEADTPDNFQSRRPNTSFCFLDIRSPGLGDTAMYLCATSRGRAGQTKNIQYFGAGTRLSVL.

J is TRBJ1-6 and V is TRBV11-2; D possibly corresponds to TRBD1 (5 bases). Germline CDR1 reads SGHAT; CDR2 reads FQNNGV. CDR3 length: 14 residues. Trimming shortened V by 5 bases and J by 7 bases, and 12 bases separated the two germline ends. CDR3 nucleotide sequence: TGTGCCAGCAGCGCGGGACGGCGGAATTCACCCCTCCACTTT. Translation gives CASSAGRRNSPLHF.

CDR3 sequence: CASSSDRLRGQPQHF. The DNA of the CDR3 is TGTGCCAGCAGCTCCGACAGGCTACGAGGGCAGCCCCAGCATTTT. V usage is TRBV7-9 and J usage is TRBJ1-5; D possibly corresponds to TRBD1 (6 bases). The CDR3 covers 15 residues. Trimming took 4 bases from V and 7 from J, leaving 17 bases between them. In germline, CDR1 is SEHNR, CDR2 FQNEAQ (reference sequence).

J is TRBJ2-5 and V is TRBV25-1; 10 nucleotides agree with TRBD1. The J call may be faulty, since TRBJ2-7 better matches the DNA end. The CDR3 has 15 amino acids. Germline CDR1 and CDR2: MGHDK and SYGVNS. The CDR3 is CASSEPGQGPYEQYF. CDR3 coding DNA: TGTGCCAGCAGTGAACCGGGACAGGGGCCCTACGAGCAGTACTTC.

This clone was counted only a few times. The gene calls are TRBV5-6 and TRBJ1-2; possibly TRBD1 for D (5 bases). V was shortened by 3 bases and J by 0 bases, with 12 bases between the two germline ends. This CDR3 is 15 amino acids long. Germline assignment: CDR1 SGHDT and CDR2 YYEEEE. The CDR3 loop reads CASSSLGGSNYGYTF. DNA of the CDR3: TGTGCCAGCAGCTCCCTGGGGGGATCTAACTATGGCTACACCTTC.

The gene calls are TRBV10-2 and TRBJ2-1; 11 bases are a match to TRBD2. Per germline, CDR1 WSHSY and CDR2 SAAADI. The CDR3 is made up of 15 amino acids. J lost 4 bases, V lost 7 bases, and 6 bases had no gene match. DNA of the CDR3: TGCGCCAGCATGAAGACTAGCGGGACTTACAATGAGCAGTTCTTC. Protein sequence: CASMKTSGTYNEQFF.

The rearrangement joins TRBV5-1 to TRBJ1-1, with D tentatively TRBD1 (5 bases). The CDR3 covers 14 residues. The germline CDR1 and CDR2 sequences are SGHRS and YFSETQ. V lost 2 bases and J lost 5, with 13 bases in between. Written as DNA, the CDR3 is TGCGCCAGCAGCTTTGCCAGGGTAGGGACTGAAGCTTTCTTT. It codes for CASSFARVGTEAFF. Using reference TRBV5-1 and TRBJ1-1 for the parts outside the CDR3, the full variable domain is KAGVTQTPRYLIKTRGQQVTLSCSPISGHRSVSWYQQTPGQGLQFLFEYFSETQRNKGNFPGRFSGRQFSNSRSEMNVSTLELGDSALYLCASSFARVGTEAFFGQGTRLTVV.

V gene TRBV14 combines with J gene TRBJ1-6; D is uncertain. Trimming took off 1 base at V and 3 bases at J, with 7 bases between the two ends. CDR1 and CDR2 (germline): SGHDN, FVKESK. The CDR3 has 15 residues. CDR3 protein: CASSQGQRYNSPLHF. The CDR3 DNA reads as TGTGCCAGCAGCCAAGGGCAGCGCTATAATTCACCCCTCCACTTT.

The table lists this clone with a few counts. The genes are TRBV2 and TRBJ2-5; no definite D call. CDR1 is SNHLY, CDR2 FYNNEI, per germline. V was cut by 4 bases and J by 2 bases, with 17 bases left in between. The CDR3 has 16 amino acids. The DNA for the CDR3 is TGTGCCAGCAGTGGGAAAGACGGCCGGGTACAAGAGACCCAGTACTTC. The encoded protein is CASSGKDGRVQETQYF.

This chain connects TRBV28 to TRBJ1-2; D possibly corresponds to TRBD1 (6 bases). The length of the CDR3 is 14 residues. CDR1 and CDR2 (germline): MDHEN, SYDVKM. V shed 2 bases and J shed 7 bases, with 14 bases lying between them. The CDR3 spells CASSLRGRGSGYTF. The CDR3 nucleotides are TGTGCCAGCAGTTTAAGAGGGAGGGGGTCTGGCTACACCTTC.

The V call is TRBV18, the J call TRBJ2-7; D gene unclear. The V gene's germline CDR1 is KGHSH and CDR2 LQKENI. This CDR3 is 14 amino acids long. V lost 6 bases to trimming and J lost 0 bases, with 12 bases between them. The CDR3: CASSPQRSSYEQYF. In DNA, the CDR3 is TGTGCCAGCTCCCCGCAACGGAGCTCCTACGAGCAGTACTTC.

This rearrangement joins TRBV30 to TRBJ2-3; 10 bases map to TRBD2. J was trimmed by 0 bases and V by 2 bases; bases with no gene match: 2. The length of the CDR3 is 15 residues. Germline CDR1 and CDR2: GTSNPN and SVGIG (reference sequence). The CDR3 loop is CAWSSGGVSTDTQYF. The CDR3 DNA sequence: TGTGCCTGGAGTAGCGGGGGGGTAAGCACAGATACGCAGTATTTT.

J is TRBJ1-4 and V is TRBV29-1; 7 bases agree with TRBD1. Germline V gives CDR1 SQVTM, CDR2 ANQGSEA. The CDR3 sequence is 13 residues long. The junction had 5 bases not matched to a gene; V was cut back by 7 bases and J by 3 bases. The DNA for the CDR3 is TGCAGCGCCTCGACAGGGCCTAATGAAAAACTGTTTTTT. This sequence encodes CSASTGPNEKLFF. Complete variable domain (other parts from reference TRBV29-1 and TRBJ1-4): SAVISQKPSRDICQRGTSLTIQCQVDSQVTMMFWYRQQPGQSLTLIATANQGSEATYESGFVIDKFPISRPNLTFSTLTVSNMSPEDSSIYLCSASTGPNEKLFFGSGTQLSVL.

The chain joins TRBV9 to TRBJ2-1, with TRBD2 matching 10 bases. CDR1 and CDR2 from the germline V gene are SGDLS and YYNGEE. Germline trimming cut 0 bases from V and 9 bases from J; bases unmatched to any gene: 12. The CDR3 extends over 17 amino acids. The CDR3 nucleotides read TGTGCCAGCAGCGTAGCTGATCGTAGCGGGGGGTTTTCTGAGCAGTTCTTC. It specifies CASSVADRSGGFSEQFF. Complete variable domain (other parts from reference TRBV9 and TRBJ2-1): DSGVTQTPKHLITATGQRVTLRCSPRSGDLSVYWYQQSLDQGLQFLIQYYNGEERAKGNILERFSAQQFPDLHSELNLSSLELGDSALYFCASSVADRSGGFSEQFFGPGTRLTVL.

This sequence joins TRBV6-1 and TRBJ1-2; D is uncertain. CDR1 MNHNS and CDR2 SASEGT come from the germline V gene. The CDR3 sequence is 14 residues long. Trimming took off 8 bases at V and 0 bases at J, with 13 bases between the two ends. The CDR3 loop is CASEPRVPNYGYTF. CDR3 nucleotides: TGTGCCAGCGAACCTCGGGTTCCTAACTATGGCTACACCTTC.

The chain links TRBV6-1 to TRBJ1-4, with D uncertain. This CDR3 region has 19 residues. The ends were cut back, 4 bases at V and 0 bases at J, with 21 bases in the middle. Germline CDR1 is MNHNS and CDR2 is SASEGT. CDR3 amino acids: CASSARVLPSLATNEKLFF. CDR3 DNA sequence: TGTGCCAGCAGTGCCCGGGTTCTCCCCTCACTAGCAACTAATGAAAAACTGTTTTTT.

The chain is built from TRBV19 and TRBJ2-3; D is perhaps TRBD1 (6 bases). This CDR3 spans 14 amino acids. Per the germline V gene, CDR1 is LNHDA and CDR2 is SQIVND (reference sequence). V was pared by 6 bases and J by 2 bases, with 12 bases between. CDR3 sequence (DNA): TGTGCCAGTAGAGCAGGGGCCAACACAGATACGCAGTATTTT. It is translated as CASRAGANTDTQYF.

The rearrangement links TRBV15 to TRBJ1-2; TRBD1 matches 9 bases. The CDR3 sequence is 14 residues long. CDR1 LNHNV and CDR2 YYDKDF come from the germline V gene (reference sequence). V was pared by 5 bases and J by 4 bases, with 5 bases of the junction left unmatched. This CDR3 is CATSGDRVGYGYTF. CDR3 nucleotides: TGTGCCACCAGCGGGGACAGGGTCGGCTATGGCTACACCTTC.

V and J are TRBV27 and TRBJ1-1, with D perhaps matching TRBD1 (5 bases). The germline V gene has CDR1 MNHEY and CDR2 SMNVEV (reference sequence). The CDR3 contains 14 residues. Trimming cost V 2 bases and J 4 bases, with 11 bases left between them. The CDR3 loop reads CASSLAGRGTEAFF. CDR3 bases: TGTGCCAGCAGTTTAGCGGGGAGGGGCACTGAAGCTTTCTTT.

The genes are TRBV5-1 and TRBJ1-3; 7 positions match TRBD1. The CDR3 length is 16 residues. Germline loops: CDR1 SGHRS, CDR2 YFSETQ. J was trimmed by 0 bases and V by 4 bases; bases with no gene match: 7. The CDR3, as DNA: TGCGCCAGCAGCAACCAGGGGGACCTCTCTGGAAACACCATATATTTT. It encodes CASSNQGDLSGNTIYF.

The chain recombines TRBV27 with TRBJ1-1, with D perhaps TRBD1 (5 bases). This CDR3 contains 14 residues. Germline V gene lookup returns CDR1 MNHEY and CDR2 SMNVEV (reference sequence). V was trimmed by 0 bases and J by 4 bases, leaving 9 bases between them. The CDR3 DNA follows: TGTGCCAGCAGTTTATCGTGGGGGGGCACTGAAGCTTTCTTT. Translated: CASSLSWGGTEAFF.

The V and J genes are TRBV5-5 and TRBJ2-5; a weak D match, TRBD2 (7 bases). Germline values: CDR1 SGHKS, CDR2 YYEKEE (reference sequence). The CDR3 runs to 15 residues. Between the trimmed V and J ends, which lost 1 base and 5 bases, there was a span of 15 bases. For the CDR3, the DNA is TGTGCCAGCAGCTTGAGAGGGGGGGCCTTCGAGACCCAGTACTTC. Its protein product is CASSLRGGAFETQYF.